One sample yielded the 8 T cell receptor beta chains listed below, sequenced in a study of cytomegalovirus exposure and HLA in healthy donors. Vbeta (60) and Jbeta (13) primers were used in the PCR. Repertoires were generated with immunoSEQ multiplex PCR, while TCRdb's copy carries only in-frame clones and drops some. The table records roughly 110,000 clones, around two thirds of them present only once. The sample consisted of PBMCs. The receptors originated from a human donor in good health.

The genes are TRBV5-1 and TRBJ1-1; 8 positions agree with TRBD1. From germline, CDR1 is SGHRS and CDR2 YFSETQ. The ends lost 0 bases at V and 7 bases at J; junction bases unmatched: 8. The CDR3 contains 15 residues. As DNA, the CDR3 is TGCGCCAGCAGCTTGGAAGGACAGGGTGATGGTGAAGCTTTCTTT. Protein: CASSLEGQGDGEAFF.

The CDR3 DNA sequence: TGTGCCAGTACAGCGGGAGATGTTACAGATACGCAGTATTTT. Amino acids: CASTAGDVTDTQYF. This chain connects TRBV5-4 to TRBJ2-3; TRBD2 matches at 8 bases. J gave up 3 bases and V 8 bases, and 8 bases lay outside the gene matches. Germline V gene lookup returns CDR1 SGHNT and CDR2 YYREEE (reference sequence). The length of the CDR3 is 14 residues.

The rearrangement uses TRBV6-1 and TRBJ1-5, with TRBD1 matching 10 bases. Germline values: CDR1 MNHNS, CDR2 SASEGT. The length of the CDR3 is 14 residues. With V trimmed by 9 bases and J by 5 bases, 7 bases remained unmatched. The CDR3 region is CASRTGGSYQPQHF. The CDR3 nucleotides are TGTGCCAGTAGGACAGGGGGTAGTTATCAGCCCCAGCATTTT.

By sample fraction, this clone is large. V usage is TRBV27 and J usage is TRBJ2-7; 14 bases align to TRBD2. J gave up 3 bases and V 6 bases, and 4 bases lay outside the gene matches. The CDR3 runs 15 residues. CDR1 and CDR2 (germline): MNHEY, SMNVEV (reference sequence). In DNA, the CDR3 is TGTGCCAGCAGGGGGACTAGCGGGAGTATCTACGAGCAGTACTTC. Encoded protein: CASRGTSGSIYEQYF.

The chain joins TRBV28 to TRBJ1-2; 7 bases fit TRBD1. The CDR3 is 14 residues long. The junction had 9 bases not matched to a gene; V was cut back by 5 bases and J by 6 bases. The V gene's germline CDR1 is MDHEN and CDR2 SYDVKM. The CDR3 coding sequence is TGTGCCAGCAGTCTTAACAGGGGACTGGATGGCTACACCTTC. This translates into CASSLNRGLDGYTF.

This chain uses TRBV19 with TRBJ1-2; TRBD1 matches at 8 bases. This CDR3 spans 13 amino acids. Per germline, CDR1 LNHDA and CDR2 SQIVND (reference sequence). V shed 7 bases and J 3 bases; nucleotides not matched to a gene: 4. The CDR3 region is CASTETGDYGYTF. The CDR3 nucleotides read TGTGCCAGTACCGAGACAGGGGACTATGGCTACACCTTC.

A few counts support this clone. This chain's CDR3 is CASSYPGRPEQYF. As DNA, the CDR3 is TGTGCCAGCAGTTACCCAGGCCGCCCCGAGCAGTACTTC. The chain is built from TRBV6-6 and TRBJ2-7; D is ambiguous. The germline V gene has CDR1 MNHNY and CDR2 SVGAGI (reference sequence). V lost 2 bases and J 6 bases, leaving 11 bases between the germline ends. The CDR3 loop spans 13 amino acids.

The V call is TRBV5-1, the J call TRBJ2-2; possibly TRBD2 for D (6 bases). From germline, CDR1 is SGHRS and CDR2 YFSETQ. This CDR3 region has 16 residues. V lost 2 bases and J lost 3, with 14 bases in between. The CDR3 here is CASSLSGGTYTGELFF. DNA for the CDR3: TGCGCCAGCAGCTTATCGGGCGGGACCTACACCGGGGAGCTGTTTTTT.